This is a list of T cell receptor beta chains from one sample in a study of cytomegalovirus exposure and HLA in healthy donors. Sequencing used immunoSEQ multiplex PCR; TCRdb keeps in-frame clones, though not all of them. The data contain 110,000 or so clones, under 85% of them seen just once; the ten biggest clones take up under 6.5%. The sequencing input was PBMCs. These TCRs come from a man aged 18-30 years in good health and CMV-seropositive. Both conserved end residues are part of each CDR3. D genes are given only for firm matches. Not all rows give a size; the values are once, few, many and, for expanded clones, a class.

clone_size,d_call,v_call,j_call,cdr3_aa,cdr3_nt
.,.,TRBV25-1,TRBJ1-1,CASSEGAANEAFF,TGTGCCAGCAGTGAAGGGGCCGCTAATGAAGCTTTCTTT
.,.,TRBV29-1,TRBJ1-1,CSVNPRGLNTEAFF,TGCAGCGTTAACCCAAGGGGCTTGAACACTGAAGCTTTCTTT
.,.,TRBV7-9,TRBJ1-1,CASSGQLFTEAFF,TGTGCCAGCAGCGGACAGTTATTCACTGAAGCTTTCTTT
few,TRBD1,TRBV2,TRBJ1-3,CASSEAGDRYPGPIYF,TGTGCCAGCAGTGAAGCCGGGGACAGGTACCCTGGCCCCATATATTTT
.,.,TRBV6-4,TRBJ1-6,CASSEPGLNSPLHF,TGTGCCAGCAGTGAGCCGGGACTTAATTCACCCCTCCACTTT
.,TRBD1,TRBV11-3,TRBJ1-1,CASSLWGQGNTEAFF,TGTGCCAGCAGCTTATGGGGACAGGGGAACACTGAAGCTTTCTTT
few,TRBD2,TRBV7-2,TRBJ2-5,CASSFGLAGPQETQYF,TGTGCCAGCAGCTTTGGACTAGCGGGGCCCCAAGAGACCCAGTACTTC
.,.,TRBV27,TRBJ2-2,CASSLSGVHGELFF,TGTGCCAGCAGTTTATCCGGGGTCCACGGGGAGCTGTTTTTT
few,.,TRBV29-1,TRBJ1-2,CSVEGGVRYSYTF,TGCAGCGTTGAAGGCGGAGTTCGTTATAGCTACACCTTC
.,.,TRBV28,TRBJ1-6,CASSSWGGSRGSPLHF,TGTGCCAGCAGCTCCTGGGGGGGCAGCCGAGGTTCACCCCTCCACTTT
.,.,TRBV10-3,TRBJ1-1,CASKGGVTEAFF,TGTGCCTCTAAAGGTGGAGTCACTGAAGCTTTCTTT
.,.,TRBV9,TRBJ2-1,CASSPGGAHNEQFF,TGTGCCAGCAGCCCAGGCGGGGCGCACAATGAGCAGTTCTTC
.,TRBD1,TRBV11-2,TRBJ2-4,CASSLRDSGVLAKNIQYF,TGTGCCAGCAGCTTGAGGGACAGTGGAGTTCTAGCCAAAAACATTCAGTACTTC
.,TRBD2,TRBV7-6,TRBJ2-3,CASSSGTSGVAQYF,TGTGCCAGCAGCTCGGGGACTAGCGGGGTCGCGCAGTATTTT
.,TRBD2,TRBV14,TRBJ2-7,CASSQGRGGSYEQYF,TGTGCCAGCAGCCAAGGGCGGGGGGGCTCCTACGAGCAGTACTTC
few,.,TRBV14,TRBJ1-6,CASSTGPYNSPLHF,TGTGCCAGCAGCACAGGGCCCTATAATTCACCCCTCCACTTT
.,.,TRBV15,TRBJ1-4,CATSRTGPSEKLFF,TGTGCCACCAGCAGAACAGGGCCCAGCGAAAAACTGTTTTTT
.,TRBD1,TRBV6-4,TRBJ1-5,CASSERTGGPCYSNQPQHF,TGTGCCAGCAGTGAGAGGACAGGGGGCCCCTGTTATAGCAATCAGCCCCAGCATTTT
.,TRBD1,TRBV29-1,TRBJ1-1,CSASGGRTEAFF,TGCAGCGCCTCAGGGGGCCGCACTGAAGCTTTCTTT
once,TRBD1,TRBV6-6,TRBJ1-2,CASSLGTGGFGYTF,TGTGCCAGCTCCCTAGGGACAGGGGGCTTTGGCTACACCTTC
few,TRBD1,TRBV6-6,TRBJ1-4,CASIRDSNEKLFF,TGTGCCAGCATCCGGGACAGCAATGAAAAACTGTTTTTT
few,.,TRBV27,TRBJ2-7,CASSLTYRVPQGYEQYF,TGTGCCAGCAGTCTTACTTACAGGGTTCCCCAGGGCTACGAGCAGTACTTC
.,TRBD1,TRBV25-1,TRBJ1-1,CATRQGTSEAFF,TGTGCCACCCGACAGGGGACGAGTGAAGCTTTCTTT
.,.,TRBV19,TRBJ1-2,CASGVGGGYTF,TGTGCCAGTGGGGTCGGGGGTGGCTACACCTTC
.,.,TRBV6-5,TRBJ2-5,CATRTGGRETQYF,TGTGCCACCCGGACGGGGGGCAGAGAGACCCAGTACTTC
.,.,TRBV6-5,TRBJ1-1,CASRFQGKGGTEAFF,TGTGCCAGCAGATTCCAGGGGAAAGGGGGAACTGAAGCTTTCTTT
once,.,TRBV28,TRBJ1-6,CASSGRDRANSPLHF,TGTGCCAGCAGCGGCCGAGACAGAGCAAATTCACCCCTCCACTTT
.,.,TRBV18,TRBJ1-1,CASSPGQGRGMNTEAFF,TGTGCCAGCTCACCAGGGCAGGGAAGGGGCATGAACACTGAAGCTTTCTTT
.,TRBD2,TRBV5-4,TRBJ2-7,CASSLELAGIYEQYF,TGTGCCAGCAGCTTGGAACTAGCGGGGATATACGAGCAGTACTTC
.,TRBD1,TRBV19,TRBJ1-1,CASKGTGFSTEAFF,TGTGCCAGTAAGGGGACAGGGTTCAGCACTGAAGCTTTCTTT
.,TRBD1,TRBV27,TRBJ1-1,CASSYRPILQGQSNTEAFF,TGTGCCAGCAGCTATCGCCCAATTCTTCAGGGACAGTCGAACACTGAAGCTTTCTTT
.,TRBD2,TRBV27,TRBJ2-3,CASSSWTSGGTDTQYF,TGTGCCAGCAGTTCCTGGACTAGCGGAGGCACAGATACGCAGTATTTT